The 16 T cell receptor beta chains listed next were all sequenced from one sample in a study of blood T cell repertoires in COVID-19. Libraries were prepared by immunoSEQ multiplex PCR; TCRdb keeps only in-frame clonotypes and omits some of them. The table includes fewer than 350,000 clones, about 85% detected once. The sample taken for sequencing was peripheral blood. These receptors were taken from a woman in her forties or fifties with active or convalescent COVID-19.

The CDR3 DNA sequence: TGTGCCAGCAGTGAAGCACATGGAAACACCATATATTTT. Amino acids: CASSEAHGNTIYF. This chain links TRBV25-1 with TRBJ1-3, with D unresolved. The CDR3 extends over 13 amino acids. From germline, CDR1 is MGHDK and CDR2 SYGVNS. V was pared by 2 bases and J by 3 bases, with 5 bases between.

The chain joins TRBV30 to TRBJ2-1; tentative D call: TRBD2 (5 bases). Per the germline V gene, CDR1 is GTSNPN and CDR2 is SVGIG (reference sequence). CDR3 length: 15 residues. V dropped 1 base and J dropped 0 bases, with 10 bases sitting between them. The CDR3 DNA follows: TGTGCCTGGAGTGGACCGCGGGTCTCCTACAATGAGCAGTTCTTC. Residues: CAWSGPRVSYNEQFF.

This chain connects TRBV5-4 to TRBJ2-2; tentative D call: TRBD1 (6 bases). The V end was cut by 4 bases, the J end by 5 bases, with 18 bases between. CDR1 is SGHNT, CDR2 YYREEE, per germline (reference sequence). This CDR3 has 16 residues. The CDR3 bases are TGTGCCAGCAGCCTTCCCCGGGCAGGGGCTACCGGGGAGCTGTTTTTT. Its translation: CASSLPRAGATGELFF.

The rearrangement uses TRBV7-6 and TRBJ2-5; TRBD2 agrees at 8 bases. CDR1 is SGHVS and CDR2 is FNYEAQ in the germline V gene. The CDR3 is made up of 16 amino acids. With V trimmed by 5 bases and J by 4 bases, 12 bases remained unmatched. CDR3 sequence reads: CASSRDVLAGTETQYF. For the CDR3, the DNA is TGTGCCAGCAGCCGAGACGTGCTAGCGGGCACAGAGACCCAGTACTTC. The variable domain in full, completed from reference TRBV7-6 and TRBJ2-5, reads GAGVSQSPRYKVTKRGQDVALRCDPISGHVSLYWYRQALGQGPEFLTYFNYEAQQDKSGLPNDRFSAERPEGSISTLTIQRTEQRDSAMYRCASSRDVLAGTETQYFGPGTRLLVL.

The chain employs TRBV4-1 and TRBJ1-2; 8 bases align to TRBD1. The CDR3 has 14 residues. J lost 3 bases, V lost 2 bases, and 2 bases had no gene match. The germline gives CDR1 MGHRA, CDR2 YSYEKL. For the CDR3, the DNA is TGCGCCAGCAGCCAACGGACAGGGCACTATGGCTACACCTTC. Protein sequence: CASSQRTGHYGYTF.

CDR3 residues: CASSPGARRAYNEQFF. The CDR3, as DNA: TGTGCCAGCTCACCAGGGGCCCGACGGGCCTACAATGAGCAGTTCTTC. This chain connects TRBV18 to TRBJ2-1; D is possibly TRBD1 (5 bases). The ends were cut back, 2 bases at V and 2 bases at J, with 13 bases in the middle. The germline V gene has CDR1 KGHSH and CDR2 LQKENI. The CDR3 has 16 residues.

This chain joins TRBV9 and TRBJ1-1; D perhaps matches TRBD1 (6 bases). Germline loops: CDR1 SGDLS, CDR2 YYNGEE. The V end was cut by 2 bases, the J end by 4 bases, with 12 bases between. CDR3 length equals 14 residues. The CDR3 spells CASSVTTGFTEAFF. CDR3 nucleotides: TGTGCCAGCAGCGTTACCACAGGGTTCACTGAAGCTTTCTTT. Full variable domain (missing parts from reference TRBV9 and TRBJ1-1): DSGVTQTPKHLITATGQRVTLRCSPRSGDLSVYWYQQSLDQGLQFLIQYYNGEERAKGNILERFSAQQFPDLHSELNLSSLELGDSALYFCASSVTTGFTEAFFGQGTRLTVV.

The chain uses TRBV7-2 and TRBJ2-7; 8 nucleotides align to TRBD1. The CDR3 extends over 15 amino acids. Unmatched junction bases numbered 8, after V lost 5 bases and J lost 2 bases. Germline V gene data show CDR1 as SGHTA and CDR2 as FQGNSA. CDR3: CASSADRGLAYEQYF. CDR3 coding DNA: TGTGCCAGCAGCGCCGACAGGGGACTTGCCTACGAGCAGTACTTC.

V usage is TRBV3-1 (or the pseudogene TRBV3-2) and J usage is TRBJ2-5, with 16 bases matching TRBD2. The length of the CDR3 is 19 residues. Per germline, CDR1 LGHDT and CDR2 YNNKEL (reference sequence). The trim removed 3 bases at V and 2 bases at J, leaving 9 bases unmatched. In DNA form, the CDR3 reads TGTGCCAGCAGCCAGGGACTAGCGGGAGGGAGGAGCCCTCAAGAGACCCAGTACTTC. It translates to CASSQGLAGGRSPQETQYF.

The V call is TRBV5-5, the J call TRBJ2-1, with TRBD2 matching over 12 bases. Germline V gene data show CDR1 as SGHKS and CDR2 as YYEKEE (reference sequence). With V trimmed by 4 bases and J by 0 bases, 11 bases remained unmatched. The CDR3 loop spans 19 amino acids. CDR3 residues: CASSLLGTSGSSSYNEQFF. CDR3 DNA: TGTGCCAGCAGCCTTCTAGGGACTAGCGGGTCCAGCTCCTACAATGAGCAGTTCTTC.

V is TRBV19 and J is TRBJ1-5, with 7 bases identical to TRBD1. In germline, CDR1 is LNHDA, CDR2 SQIVND (reference sequence). CDR3 length equals 15 residues. V trimming: 3 bases; J trimming: 6 bases; junction bases outside the gene matches: 8. CDR3 nucleotides: TGTGCCAGTAGTATTCGGGGCAGGGGGGTTCAGCCCCAGCATTTT. Amino acids: CASSIRGRGVQPQHF. The complete variable domain, with remaining parts taken from reference TRBV19 and TRBJ1-5, reads DGGITQSPKYLFRKEGQNVTLSCEQNLNHDAMYWYRQDPGQGLRLIYYSQIVNDFQKGDIAEGYSVSREKKESFPLTVTSAQKNPTAFYLCASSIRGRGVQPQHFGDGTRLSIL.

CDR3 bases: TGTGCCACCAGTGACTACAGGGGGCGCAACACCGGGGAGCTGTTTTTT. This codes for CATSDYRGRNTGELFF. The chain uses TRBV24-1 and TRBJ2-2; 9 nucleotides align to TRBD1. Germline trimming cut 4 bases from V and 2 bases from J; bases unmatched to any gene: 4. Germline V gene sequence: CDR1 KGHDR, CDR2 SFDVKD. The length of the CDR3 is 16 residues.

This clone was recorded a few times. This chain connects TRBV5-1 to TRBJ2-2; 9 bases map to TRBD1. J gave up 1 base and V 6 bases, and 4 bases lay outside the gene matches. CDR1 SGHRS and CDR2 YFSETQ come from the germline V gene. CDR3 length: 15 amino acids. CDR3 in DNA: TGCGCCAGCAACGCGGGACAGGGGAACACCGGGGAGCTGTTTTTT. It encodes CASNAGQGNTGELFF.

The chain employs TRBV6-2 or TRBV6-3 and TRBJ2-3; 9 positions agree with TRBD2. The junction had 14 bases not matched to a gene; V was cut back by 6 bases and J by 4 bases. Germline lookup yields CDR1 MNHEY and CDR2 SVGEGT. The CDR3 consists of 17 residues. The CDR3 is CASSPLGAGGPADTQYF. Here the CDR3 DNA reads TGTGCCAGCAGCCCTCTCGGGGCGGGAGGGCCCGCAGATACGCAGTATTTT.

This clone is a singleton in its sample. This sequence joins TRBV24-1 and TRBJ2-1; 8 bases agree with TRBD2. The junction had 7 bases not matched to a gene; V was cut back by 4 bases and J by 3 bases. The CDR3 covers 16 residues. The germline gives CDR1 KGHDR, CDR2 SFDVKD. CDR3 protein: CATSDAASGHYNEQFF. Written as DNA, the CDR3 is TGTGCCACCAGTGACGCAGCTAGCGGGCACTACAATGAGCAGTTCTTC.

V is TRBV2 and J is TRBJ2-7; 8 bases are shared with TRBD2. Trimming took 4 bases from V and 0 from J; bases not matched to a gene: 2. The germline V gene has CDR1 SNHLY and CDR2 FYNNEI. The CDR3 totals 14 residues. This CDR3 is CASSVAGLSYEQYF. CDR3 bases: TGTGCCAGCAGTGTAGCGGGACTCTCCTACGAGCAGTACTTC.